This TCR beta chain originates from a study of PD-1 blockade in classical Hodgkin lymphoma. The overall study: Nivolumab was given intravenously to patients at 3 mg/kg every 2 weeks. Overall study results and limits: Healthy donors reportedly exceeded newly diagnosed patients in baseline TCR diversity.

Generated by immunoSEQ multiplex PCR, the TCRdb table keeps only in-frame clones and is missing some. The sample holds 20,000 to 25,000 clones, over 70% seen once. Concerning this clone: The antigen is not known.

Time point in this sample: cycle 4 day 1 (C4D1), after about 6 weeks of nivolumab. Brentuximab vedotin exposure varied, and every patient relapsed after autologous stem cell transplantation. Looked up from germline, CDR1 is KGHSH and CDR2 is LQKENI. The CDR3 consists of 15 residues. J gave up 0 bases and V 3 bases, and 5 bases lay outside the gene matches. Sequencing was performed on peripheral blood mononuclear cells (PBMCs), taken before the fourth cycle of nivolumab. The origin of this receptor is a human donor with classical Hodgkin lymphoma. The chain has TRBV18 and TRBJ2-7; 7 bases align to TRBD1. CDR3 amino acids: CASSPGTASSYEQYF. DNA for the CDR3: TGTGCCAGCTCACCCGGGACAGCGAGCTCCTACGAGCAGTACTTC.